The next 14 T cell receptor beta chains were all read from a single sample in a study of blood T cell repertoires in COVID-19. Using immunoSEQ multiplex PCR, the repertoire was profiled, and TCRdb retains in-frame clones only, with some absent. This repertoire shows roughly 200,000 clones, roughly 84% found once; its top ten account for around 25%. The sequenced material came from peripheral blood. The source of these receptors is a man aged 35-49 years with acute or convalescent COVID-19.

In its sample, this clone was seen a few times. Distinct nucleotide sequences in the sample also encode this CDR3. This chain links TRBV3-1 (or the pseudogene TRBV3-2) with TRBJ2-1; TRBD1 matches 7 bases. CDR1 and CDR2 (germline): LGHDT, YNNKEL (reference sequence). The ends lost 1 base at V and 0 bases at J; junction bases unmatched: 0. The CDR3 contains 15 residues. The CDR3 spells CASSQGQGSYNEQFF. The CDR3 bases are TGTGCCAGCAGCCAAGGACAGGGCTCCTACAATGAGCAGTTCTTC.

This clone appeared a single time. The rearrangement joins TRBV2 to TRBJ1-1; TRBD1 matches at 10 bases. Looked up from germline, CDR1 is SNHLY and CDR2 is FYNNEI. After removal of 9 bases from V and 4 bases from J, the junction contained 8 bases not matched to a gene. The CDR3 has 14 residues. CDR3 protein: CARTGTGVFTEAFF. DNA for the CDR3: TGTGCCAGGACCGGGACAGGGGTTTTCACTGAAGCTTTCTTT.

V and J are TRBV5-1 and TRBJ1-1; D is unresolved. The CDR3 extends over 14 amino acids. Germline V lookup: CDR1 SGHRS, CDR2 YFSETQ. V was cut by 2 bases and J by 2 bases, with 10 bases left in between. The CDR3 spells CASSLDGGNTEAFF. CDR3 nucleotides: TGCGCCAGCAGCTTAGACGGCGGAAACACTGAAGCTTTCTTT.

CDR3 nucleotides: TGTGCCAGCAGTCTACAGGGTGGAAATTCACCCCTCCACTTT. It translates to CASSLQGGNSPLHF. The chain has TRBV28 and TRBJ1-6, with D possibly matching TRBD1 (6 bases). V lost 5 bases and J lost 7, with 12 bases in between. The CDR3 has 14 amino acids. CDR1 and CDR2 (germline): MDHEN, SYDVKM.

The rearrangement joins TRBV21-1 to TRBJ1-1; the D call TRBD1 from the table was never checked on the DNA. TRBV21-1 is a pseudogene locus. The CDR3 totals 15 residues. In DNA, the CDR3 is TGTGCCAGCAGCAAAGCGCGGACAGGGACCGCTGAAGCTTTCTTT. Its translation is CASSKARTGTAEAFF.

The chain joins TRBV7-8 to TRBJ2-1; TRBD1 matches at 10 bases. CDR1 is SGHVS, CDR2 FQNEAQ, per germline. V dropped 5 bases and J dropped 5; count of bases not matched to a gene: 6. This CDR3 has 15 amino acids. CDR3 coding DNA: TGTGCCAGCAGCCCCTGGGACAGGGGAGACAATGAGCAGTTCTTC. Amino acids: CASSPWDRGDNEQFF. The variable domain in full, with the rest retrieved from reference TRBV7-8 and TRBJ2-1, is GAGVSQSPRYKVAKRGQDVALRCDPISGHVSLFWYQQALGQGPEFLTYFQNEAQLDKSGLPSDRFFAERPEGSVSTLKIQRTQQEDSAVYLCASSPWDRGDNEQFFGPGTRLTVL.

Concerning this clone: Different DNA sequences within this sample yield the same CDR3. The rearrangement links TRBV18 to TRBJ1-1; 9 bases match TRBD1. This CDR3 is 15 amino acids long. CDR1 is KGHSH, CDR2 LQKENI, per germline. V lost 6 bases to trimming and J lost 1 base; unmatched junction nucleotides: 6. CDR3 nucleotides: TGTGCCAGCTCGCCTCGACAGGGGGAGAACACTGAAGCTTTCTTT. Translation gives CASSPRQGENTEAFF.

This chain uses TRBV30 with TRBJ2-1; TRBD2 agrees at 13 bases. The CDR3 is made up of 14 amino acids. Germline CDR1 reads GTSNPN; CDR2 reads SVGIG (reference sequence). The J segment lost 7 bases and the V segment lost 1 base, leaving 1 base of the junction unmatched. This CDR3 reads CAWSGGLAGNEQFF. The DNA of the CDR3 is TGTGCCTGGAGTGGGGGACTAGCGGGGAATGAGCAGTTCTTC.

This rearrangement joins TRBV7-8 to TRBJ2-7, with TRBD1 identical over 12 bases. Germline CDR1 SGHVS, CDR2 FQNEAQ. The trim removed 2 bases at V and 5 bases at J, leaving 7 bases unmatched. This CDR3 is 16 amino acids long. DNA for the CDR3: TGTGCCAGCAGCTTATCCTCCGGGACAGGGGGCCACGAGCAGTACTTC. It encodes CASSLSSGTGGHEQYF. The full variable domain, completed using reference TRBV7-8 and TRBJ2-7, is GAGVSQSPRYKVAKRGQDVALRCDPISGHVSLFWYQQALGQGPEFLTYFQNEAQLDKSGLPSDRFFAERPEGSVSTLKIQRTQQEDSAVYLCASSLSSGTGGHEQYFGPGTRLTVT.

The chain has TRBV9 and TRBJ2-1, with D possibly TRBD2 on 5 matching bases. In germline, CDR1 is SGDLS, CDR2 YYNGEE. The CDR3 covers 12 residues. Between the trimmed V and J ends, which lost 4 bases and 3 bases, there was a span of 5 bases. The CDR3 spells CASSRDYNEQFF. The CDR3 DNA reads as TGTGCCAGCAGCCGGGACTACAATGAGCAGTTCTTC.

V and J are TRBV30 and TRBJ1-2, with D maybe TRBD1 (6 bases). This CDR3 is 13 amino acids long. Germline CDR1 and CDR2: GTSNPN and SVGIG (reference sequence). The V end was cut by 2 bases, the J end by 5 bases, with 12 bases between. CDR3 sequence (DNA): TGTGCCTGGAGTTCCGGGACACGTTATGGCTACACCTTC. As protein: CAWSSGTRYGYTF.

This clone was found once. V gene TRBV5-1 combines with J gene TRBJ2-1, with D tentatively TRBD2 (5 bases). Germline V gives CDR1 SGHRS, CDR2 YFSETQ. Trimming took off 5 bases at V and 8 bases at J, with 14 bases between the two ends. CDR3 length equals 13 residues. DNA for the CDR3: TGCGCCAGCAGGTTACTAGAGGGCGATGAGCAGTTCTTC. Its protein product is CASRLLEGDEQFF.

Concerning this clone itself: Other DNA sequences in this sample translate to the same CDR3. This chain links TRBV18 with TRBJ2-4; no firm D call. With 0 bases removed from V and 0 bases from J, the gap between germline ends came to 6 bases. CDR3 length equals 15 residues. Germline lookup yields CDR1 KGHSH and CDR2 LQKENI. CDR3 coding DNA: TGTGCCAGCTCACCACCGAGCGTAGCCAAAAACATTCAGTACTTC. Translation: CASSPPSVAKNIQYF.

The V and J genes are TRBV4-2 and TRBJ2-3; TRBD1 matches 7 bases. CDR1 LGHNA and CDR2 YNFKEQ come from the germline V gene. The CDR3 is made up of 16 amino acids. V shed 0 bases and J 0 bases; nucleotides not matched to a gene: 3. The CDR3: CASSQDSGQSTDTQYF. CDR3 bases: TGTGCCAGCAGCCAAGATTCGGGACAGAGCACAGATACGCAGTATTTT.